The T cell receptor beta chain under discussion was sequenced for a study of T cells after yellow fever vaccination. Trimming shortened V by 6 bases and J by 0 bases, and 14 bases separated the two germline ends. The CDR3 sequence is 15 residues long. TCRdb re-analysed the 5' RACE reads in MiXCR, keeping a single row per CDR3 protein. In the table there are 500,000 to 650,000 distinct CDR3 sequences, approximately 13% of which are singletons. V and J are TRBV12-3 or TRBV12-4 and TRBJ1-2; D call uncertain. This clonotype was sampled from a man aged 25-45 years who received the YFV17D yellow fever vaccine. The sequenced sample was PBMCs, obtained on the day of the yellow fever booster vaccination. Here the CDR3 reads CASSRSKVTNYGYTF. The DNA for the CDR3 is TGTGCCAGCAGCCGAAGCAAGGTGACTAACTATGGCTACACCTTC.